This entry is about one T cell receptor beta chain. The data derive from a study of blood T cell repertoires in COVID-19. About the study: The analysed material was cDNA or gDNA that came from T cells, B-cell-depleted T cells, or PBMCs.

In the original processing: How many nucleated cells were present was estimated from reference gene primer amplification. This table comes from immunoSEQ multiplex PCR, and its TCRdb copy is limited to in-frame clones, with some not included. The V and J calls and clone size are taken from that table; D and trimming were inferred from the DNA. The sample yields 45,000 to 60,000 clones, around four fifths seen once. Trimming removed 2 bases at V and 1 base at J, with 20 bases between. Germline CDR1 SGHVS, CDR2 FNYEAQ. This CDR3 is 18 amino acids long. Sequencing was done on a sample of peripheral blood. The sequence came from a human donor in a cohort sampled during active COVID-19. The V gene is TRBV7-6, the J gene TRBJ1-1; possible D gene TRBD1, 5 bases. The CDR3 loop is CASSLTPPDRRSNTEAFF. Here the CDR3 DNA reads TGTGCCAGCAGCTTAACCCCTCCAGACAGAAGGTCGAACACTGAAGCTTTCTTT. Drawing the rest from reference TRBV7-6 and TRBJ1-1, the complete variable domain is GAGVSQSPRYKVTKRGQDVALRCDPISGHVSLYWYRQALGQGPEFLTYFNYEAQQDKSGLPNDRFSAERPEGSISTLTIQRTEQRDSAMYRCASSLTPPDRRSNTEAFFGQGTRLTVV.